This T cell receptor beta chain originates from a study of early T cells in non-severe SARS-CoV-2 infection. Study background: The input, bulk RNA from unsorted whole blood, was sequenced, and chains were unpaired.

This clonotype was recorded at least ten times. Its target is unknown. The CDR3 runs to 14 residues. J was trimmed by 1 base and V by 8 bases; bases with no gene match: 7. Germline V gives CDR1 SGHVS, CDR2 FNYEAQ. cDNA molecules, individually, were tagged with unique molecular identifiers. TCRdb recomputed calls from the 5' RACE reads with MiXCR, one row per CDR3 protein. The sample holds around 52,000 distinct CDR3 sequences; 9.5% to 13% are singletons and the top ten take around 9.6%. Findings and limits, study-wide: Anti-spike CD8 responses were favored in VDJdb matching, and private and CD4 specificities were missed.

Sequenced material: whole blood. The chain employs TRBV7-6 and TRBJ1-1; 7 nucleotides line up with TRBD1. This clonotype was sampled from an adult who was a healthcare worker with PCR-confirmed SARS-CoV-2 infection or an uninfected control (not recorded which). In nucleotides, the CDR3 is TGTGCCAGCGAGGCAGGGGGGAGGAACACTGAAGCTTTCTTT. Protein: CASEAGGRNTEAFF.